This T cell receptor beta chain was obtained from a study of cytomegalovirus exposure and HLA in healthy donors. The PCR was carried out with 60 Vbeta primers and 13 Jbeta primers. Measured with immunoSEQ multiplex PCR; TCRdb has only the in-frame clones, and not every one. The sample has about 98,000 clones, around 67% seen once. Looked up from germline, CDR1 is MNHEY and CDR2 is SMNVEV (reference sequence). The CDR3 runs 15 residues. Losses at the gene ends were 4 bases for V and 6 bases for J; bases not matched to a gene: 6. The sequence derives from a man aged 45-65 years in good health and CMV-seronegative. The sequencing input was PBMCs. The rearrangement uses TRBV27 and TRBJ2-1, with 10 bases aligning to TRBD2. The CDR3 region has the DNA TGTGCCAGCAGTTACGGACTAGCGGCTAGCAATGAGCAGTTCTTC. Residues: CASSYGLAASNEQFF.